This TCR beta chain was captured in a study of CD8 T cells in Susac syndrome (dated by TCRdb to the late 2010s). Context from the whole study: Whether CD8+ T cell activation and differentiation in Susac syndrome was antigen driven was tested using repertoire sequencing.

RNA was extracted with the RNeasy kit and roughly 0.45 to 1 ug was reverse transcribed using random hexamers. The immunoSEQ multiplex PCR assay, which covers 54 Vbeta and 13 Jbeta segments, was used to amplify TCR beta CDR3 regions. Bias from PCR amplification was corrected by using a synthetic template baseline for primer optimization and for computational correction. As for the original processing: Reads were annotated to V, D and J genes per IMGT and analyzed with immunoSEQ Analyzer, keeping only productive sequences. Clonality was calculated as one minus the Shannon entropy normalized by log2 of the number of productive unique sequences. Public and private clones were assessed among the 100 most prevalent clones of each patient and control. Clones were defined as Susac-specific when absent from the healthy and MS cohorts, from roughly 1,100 published viral clones and from other ImmuneACCESS disease sequences. TCRdb reworked the public reads: Q25 trimming with fastp, MiXCR clone assembly, productive beta chains retained. Here each entry gathers all rows of one CDR3 protein and keeps the most common genes and DNA. TCRdb, not the authors, supplied the V and J calls. This sample has some 130,000 distinct CDR3 sequences in its table, and roughly 94% of those were observed once. About 0.13% of the sample is taken by the ten largest.

This clonotype was recorded only once. Its target antigen remains unknown. No qualities accompany the bases; no much larger clone lies one base away. A single read makes a weak case. Reading from cysteine to phenylalanine, the CDR3 counts 13 amino acids. Only CDR3 DNA is held: 39 bases, read in frame from base 1. The trim is 4 bases for V and 4 bases for J, with a gap of 8 bases between the germline ends. High-throughput TCR beta sequencing profiled peripheral blood CD8+ and CD4+ T cells from healthy donors, Susac syndrome patients and multiple sclerosis patients. The multiple sclerosis controls were treatment-naive patients who had stable or active relapsing-remitting disease and met the revised McDonald criteria. Bulk CD8+ and CD4+ T cells were purified by magnetic negative isolation, whereas CD8+ TEMRA cells were enriched by FACS. Blood was drawn into EDTA tubes, processed within 24 hours, and PBMCs were isolated by density gradient centrifugation. PBMCs destined for TCR sequencing were cryopreserved in liquid nitrogen and later thawed in a 37 °C water bath. The sorted or isolated CD4+, CD8+ and CD8+ TEMRA cells reached a purity of at least 90%.

General conclusions and limits of the study: The TCR sequencing and HLA analysis was acknowledged to have included a relatively small number of individuals.

This sequence originates from a human donor with multiple sclerosis. Recombination connected TRBV12-3 or TRBV12-4 to TRBJ1-5; the D gene lacks a confident call. The sample comprised CD4+ T cells from PBMCs. DNA sequence: TGTGCCAGCAGTTCGCAGGCGAATCAGCCCCAGCATTTT. Translated, this gives CASSSQANQPQHF.